This T cell receptor beta chain comes out of a study of T cell responses to AZD1222 COVID-19 vaccine. Sequencing was performed with immunoSEQ multiplex PCR; in TCRdb, only in-frame clones are kept and a portion is missing. The sample contains 120,000 or so clones, approximately 85% of which appear only once. A note on this clone: As yet, its antigen is unknown.

Points from the study as a whole: Donors were chiefly white British, with a greater number of females, and clonal diversity was perhaps underestimated.

The CDR3 covers 13 residues. Germline lookup yields CDR1 SGHDN and CDR2 FVKESK. V was cut by 4 bases and J by 11 bases, with 15 bases left in between. The receptor comes from an adult in good health. This chain connects TRBV14 to TRBJ1-5, with unresolved D. The specimen was peripheral blood, collected on day 0 of AZD1222 vaccination. The CDR3 bases are TGTGCCAGCAGCCCCTCCTTAGCCGGGGCCCAGCATTTT. Translating it yields CASSPSLAGAQHF. Full variable domain (missing parts from reference TRBV14 and TRBJ1-5): EAGVTQFPSHSVIEKGQTVTLRCDPISGHDNLYWYRRVMGKEIKFLLHFVKESKQDESGMPNNRFLAERTGGTYSTLKVQPAELEDSGVYFCASSPSLAGAQHFGDGTRLSIL.